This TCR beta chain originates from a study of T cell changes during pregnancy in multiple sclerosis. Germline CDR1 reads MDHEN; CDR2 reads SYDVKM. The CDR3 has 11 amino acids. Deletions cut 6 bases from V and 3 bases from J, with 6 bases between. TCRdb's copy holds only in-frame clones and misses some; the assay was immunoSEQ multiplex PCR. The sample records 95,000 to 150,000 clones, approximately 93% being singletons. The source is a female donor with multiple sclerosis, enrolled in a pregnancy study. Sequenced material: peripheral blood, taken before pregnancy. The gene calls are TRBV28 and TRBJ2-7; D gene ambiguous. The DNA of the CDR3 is TGTGCCAGCAGGAATAGCTACGAGCAGTACTTC. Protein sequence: CASRNSYEQYF. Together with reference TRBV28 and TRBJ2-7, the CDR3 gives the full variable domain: DVKVTQSSRYLVKRTGEKVFLECVQDMDHENMFWYRQDPGLGLRLIYFSYDVKMKEKGDIPEGYSVSREKKERFSLILESASTNQTSMYLCASRNSYEQYFGPGTRLTVT.